This record covers a single TCR beta chain. Its specificity is unknown. V gave up 7 bases and J gave up 1 base; unmatched junction bases: 5. The CDR3 extends over 16 amino acids. CDR1 is SEHNR and CDR2 is FQNEAQ in the germline V gene (reference sequence). The treatment: roughly 10-day PBMC culture with coronavirus spike peptide pools or control peptides (ViraFEST assay). Fresh IL-2 medium replaced half the culture medium on days 3 and 7. The record originates from a study of vaccination and CD4 T cells after COVID-19. On the study more broadly: Two of the convalescents were Hispanic, and convalescents were six males and four females. Each enrolled participant received a two-dose regimen of either BNT162b2 or mRNA-1273 vaccine. A CEFX pool, an HIV-1 Nef pool, or else no peptide went into the control cultures.

At the Johns Hopkins FTIC core, DNA taken from cultured CD4+ T cells was sequenced by way of the Oncomine TCR Beta short-read assay. TCRdb ran MiXCR on the PCR reads and lists one entry per CDR3 protein. The sample yields 15,000 or so distinct CDR3 sequences, roughly 75% seen once. This sequence joins TRBV7-9 and TRBJ2-2; 11 bases agree with TRBD2. The sequenced sample was CD4+ T cells from blood, cultured in vitro. This TCR derives from a human donor who had recovered from COVID-19. The CDR3 sequence is CASTGTSGLNTGELFF. For the CDR3, the DNA is TGTGCCAGCACAGGGACTAGCGGTTTGAACACCGGGGAGCTGTTTTTT.